Listed here is a single T cell receptor (beta chain). This sample stems from a study of blood T cell repertoires in COVID-19. Study summary: From the United States, Italy and Spain came samples of acute and convalescent COVID-19. The analysed material was cDNA or gDNA that came from T cells, B-cell-depleted T cells, or PBMCs.

Generated by immunoSEQ multiplex PCR, the TCRdb table keeps only in-frame clones and is missing some. The sample holds about 270,000 clones, 80% to 90% seen once. Assignment of participants to cohorts was predicated upon participant-reported clinical history. Germline-derived CDR1 and CDR2 are SGHNT and YYREEE (reference sequence). V was clipped by 4 bases and J by 1 base; unmatched bases: 11. CDR3 length: 17 amino acids. This chain joins TRBV5-4 and TRBJ2-5; TRBD2 matches 9 bases. This clonotype originated in a woman aged 18 to 35 who had recovered from COVID-19. Specimen: PBMCs or T cells enriched from blood (not recorded which). The CDR3 here is CASSRLSSGGSQETQYF. For the CDR3, the DNA is TGTGCCAGCAGCCGACTTAGCAGCGGGGGGTCCCAAGAGACCCAGTACTTC.